The rows below give T cell receptor beta chains drawn from one sample of a study of response to subunit inactivated influenza vaccine. Each CDR3 protein gets one entry after TCRdb re-called the RT-PCR reads with MiXCR. The data contain roughly 780,000 distinct CDR3 sequences, approximately 18% of them singletons. This material consisted of PBMCs from blood, taken 5 days after vaccination. The origin of the receptors is a man aged 50 to 59 who received an inactivated influenza vaccine. Both conserved end residues are part of each CDR3. The D gene is left open where the match is weak. Size is stated for part of the rows, as once, few or many counts, or as a class when the clone is expanded.

j_gene: TRBJ1-1
v_gene: TRBV7-2
abundance: few
d_gene: -
CDR3aa: CASSLQGRSTEAFF
CDR3nt: TGTGCCAGCAGCTTACAGGGGAGGAGCACTGAAGCTTTCTTT

j_gene: TRBJ2-2
v_gene: TRBV5-6
abundance: -
d_gene: TRBD2
CDR3aa: CASSYAGTSEGGELFF
CDR3nt: TGTGCCAGCAGCTACGCCGGGACTAGCGAGGGCGGGGAGCTGTTTTTT

j_gene: TRBJ2-2
v_gene: TRBV20-1
abundance: few
d_gene: -
CDR3aa: CSGTSYSTGELFF
CDR3nt: TGCAGTGGTACCTCCTACAGCACCGGGGAGCTGTTTTTT

j_gene: TRBJ2-2
v_gene: TRBV5-4
abundance: few
d_gene: TRBD1
CDR3aa: CASSTARQGADTGELFF
CDR3nt: TGTGCCAGCAGCACCGCTCGACAGGGGGCGGACACCGGGGAGCTGTTTTTT

j_gene: TRBJ2-5
v_gene: TRBV5-1
abundance: few
d_gene: -
CDR3aa: CASSLAGAGGFQETQYF
CDR3nt: TGCGCCAGCAGCTTGGCCGGTGCAGGGGGGTTCCAAGAGACCCAGTACTTC

j_gene: TRBJ2-1
v_gene: TRBV6-5
abundance: -
d_gene: TRBD2
CDR3aa: CASSYWRAGEDNEQFF
CDR3nt: TGTGCCAGCAGTTACTGGCGCGCGGGAGAGGACAATGAGCAGTTCTTC

j_gene: TRBJ1-6
v_gene: TRBV20-1
abundance: few
d_gene: TRBD1
CDR3aa: CSARERQGSNSPLHF
CDR3nt: TGCAGTGCTAGAGAAAGACAGGGGAGTAATTCACCCCTCCACTTT

j_gene: TRBJ2-1
v_gene: TRBV20-1
abundance: few
d_gene: TRBD2
CDR3aa: CGPSGSSYNEQFF
CDR3nt: TGCGGACCAAGCGGGAGCTCCTACAATGAGCAGTTCTTC

j_gene: TRBJ2-3
v_gene: TRBV25-1
abundance: few
d_gene: TRBD1
CDR3aa: CASSGPRDRNTDTQYF
CDR3nt: TGTGCCAGCAGTGGACCCCGGGACAGGAACACAGATACGCAGTATTTT

j_gene: TRBJ1-2
v_gene: TRBV6-1
abundance: few
d_gene: -
CDR3aa: CASNPTGVSYGYTF
CDR3nt: TGTGCCAGCAACCCGACAGGTGTATCCTATGGCTACACCTTC

j_gene: TRBJ2-2
v_gene: TRBV4-2
abundance: few
d_gene: TRBD2
CDR3aa: CASSQELAGGSTGELFF
CDR3nt: TGTGCCAGCAGCCAAGAGCTAGCGGGGGGTTCCACCGGGGAGCTGTTTTTT

j_gene: TRBJ2-3
v_gene: TRBV11-2
abundance: many
d_gene: -
CDR3aa: CASSLWGSSSTDTQYF
CDR3nt: TGTGCCAGCAGCTTATGGGGCAGCTCTAGCACAGATACGCAGTATTTT

j_gene: TRBJ2-2
v_gene: TRBV29-1
abundance: once
d_gene: TRBD1
CDR3aa: CSVGTETNTGELFF
CDR3nt: TGCAGCGTGGGGACAGAGACGAACACCGGGGAGCTGTTTTTT

j_gene: TRBJ1-1
v_gene: TRBV12-3/TRBV12-4
abundance: many
d_gene: TRBD1
CDR3aa: CASSPADRGSRANTEAFF
CDR3nt: TGTGCCAGCAGTCCCGCCGACAGGGGCAGTCGGGCGAACACTGAAGCTTTCTTT

j_gene: TRBJ2-7
v_gene: TRBV28
abundance: -
d_gene: -
CDR3aa: CASSLQGLNYEQYF
CDR3nt: TGTGCCAGCAGTTTACAGGGGCTGAACTACGAGCAGTACTTC

j_gene: TRBJ2-7
v_gene: TRBV7-9
abundance: few
d_gene: -
CDR3aa: CASSLAIAGLGYEQYF
CDR3nt: TGTGCCAGCAGCTTAGCGATCGCTGGTCTAGGATACGAGCAGTACTTC

j_gene: TRBJ2-3
v_gene: TRBV9
abundance: few
d_gene: -
CDR3aa: CASSPAPRAMEGDTQYF
CDR3nt: TGTGCCAGCAGCCCGGCGCCGAGGGCCATGGAGGGAGATACGCAGTATTTT

j_gene: TRBJ2-5
v_gene: TRBV6-2/TRBV6-3
abundance: few
d_gene: -
CDR3aa: CASSYSEGLMETQYF
CDR3nt: TGTGCCAGCAGTTACAGTGAGGGGCTCATGGAGACCCAGTACTTC

j_gene: TRBJ2-5
v_gene: TRBV29-1
abundance: many
d_gene: TRBD1
CDR3aa: CSVDWTGQETQYF
CDR3nt: TGCAGCGTGGACTGGACAGGACAAGAGACCCAGTACTTC

j_gene: TRBJ2-7
v_gene: TRBV5-5
abundance: -
d_gene: -
CDR3aa: CASSLAGQAVTYEQYF
CDR3nt: TGTGCCAGCAGCTTGGCCGGCCAGGCCGTAACCTACGAGCAGTACTTC

j_gene: TRBJ2-5
v_gene: TRBV10-3
abundance: few
d_gene: TRBD2
CDR3aa: CAISTSGGTKETQYF
CDR3nt: TGTGCCATCAGTACTAGCGGGGGGACTAAAGAGACCCAGTACTTC

j_gene: TRBJ2-1
v_gene: TRBV6-1
abundance: -
d_gene: -
CDR3aa: CASRMTGRHNEQFF
CDR3nt: TGTGCCAGCAGAATGACGGGACGCCACAATGAGCAGTTCTTC

j_gene: TRBJ2-1
v_gene: TRBV21-1
abundance: -
d_gene: -
CDR3aa: CASSAWDRAKFF
CDR3nt: TGTGCCAGCAGCGCCTGGGACAGGGCCAAGTTCTTC

j_gene: TRBJ2-5
v_gene: TRBV12-3/TRBV12-4
abundance: once
d_gene: TRBD1
CDR3aa: CASKPGTGVGETQYF
CDR3nt: TGTGCCAGCAAGCCCGGGACAGGGGTGGGAGAGACCCAGTACTTC